This T cell receptor (beta chain) emerged from a study of cytomegalovirus exposure and HLA in healthy donors. Overall study: For the approximately 360 genotyped donors, 81% fell within the Caucasian-associated ancestry cluster. Study-wide points: A classifier reportedly called cytomegalovirus status with high sensitivity and specificity. In a later analysis, V- and J-gene trimming of beta chains associated with a DCLRE1C missense variant, replicated independently.

PCR primers comprised 60 Vbeta and 13 Jbeta primers. Measured with immunoSEQ multiplex PCR; TCRdb has only the in-frame clones, and not every one. The repertoire consists of 100,000 or so clones, with more than 75% occurring once and the leading ten covering around 10%. A note on this clone: Its antigen remains unidentified.

This receptor was identified in a woman between 40 and 55 years old in good health and CMV-seropositive. The sample taken for sequencing was PBMCs.

CDR3 loop: CASSSYRAYNEQFF. In DNA, the CDR3 is TGCGCCAGCAGTTCCTACAGGGCTTACAATGAGCAGTTCTTC. The chain combines TRBV4-1 with TRBJ2-1; D is perhaps TRBD1 (6 bases). The CDR3 loop spans 14 amino acids. The V gene's germline CDR1 is MGHRA and CDR2 YSYEKL. V lost 6 bases, J lost 4 bases, and 13 bases lay in between.